This T cell receptor (beta chain) appears in the sequencing data of a study of siplizumab effects on memory and regulatory T cells. CDR1 and CDR2 from the germline V gene are MDHEN and SYDVKM. The germline V and J ends were trimmed by 2 bases and 4 bases, with 8 bases remaining between them. The CDR3 covers 13 residues. Study-wide results and limits: Of the alloreactive clones, only a minor fraction mapped to unstimulated subsets. In roughly 80-95% of proliferating CD4+ or CD8+ clones, a naive or memory phenotype could not be assigned.

TCR templates, roughly 10^5 per sample, were assayed. Measured with immunoSEQ multiplex PCR; TCRdb has only the in-frame clones, and not every one. The sample includes about 100,000 clones, 91% of them seen just once. The sample holds one count of this clone. Antigen: not known. The gene calls are TRBV28 and TRBJ1-2; D is unclear. The sample consisted of CD4+ T cells sorted from blood. The sequence came from a human donor in good health. The CDR3 reads CASSLNAIYGYTF. CDR3 DNA sequence: TGTGCCAGCAGTTTAAACGCGATCTATGGCTACACCTTC.